A selection of T cell receptor beta chains follows, all from one sample in a study of blood T cell repertoires in COVID-19. The table came from immunoSEQ multiplex PCR; TCRdb's copy has only in-frame clones and leaves some out. The table shows fewer than 200,000 clones, with 84% occurring only once. Sample: peripheral blood. The receptors were sampled from a man aged 65 to 85 with active or convalescent COVID-19. Each CDR3 is given with its conserved first and last residue. A D gene is named only where the DNA matches it firmly. Some rows mark clone size as missing; the rest say once, few, many or name a class of expanded clone.

v_gene	len	abundance	j_gene	d_gene	CDR3nt	CDR3aa
TRBV9	14	-	TRBJ2-3	TRBD1	TGTGCCAGCAGCGAGGACAGGGTTCCAGATACGCAGTATTTT	CASSEDRVPDTQYF
TRBV11-2	14	few	TRBJ2-7	-	TGTGCCAGCAGCTTAATGCAGGCGACCTACGAGCAGTACTTC	CASSLMQATYEQYF
TRBV7-7	13	-	TRBJ2-3	TRBD1	TGTGCCAGCAGCTTAACAGGGGGGGATACGCAGTATTTT	CASSLTGGDTQYF
TRBV24-1	16	-	TRBJ2-2	TRBD1	TGTGCCACCAGTGATAGGACAGGGGGGCTCTCCGGGGAGCTGTTTTTT	CATSDRTGGLSGELFF
TRBV18	15	-	TRBJ1-2	TRBD1	TGTGCCAGCTCACCCCTTGAGGGGGCGGGTTATGGCTACACCTTC	CASSPLEGAGYGYTF
TRBV3-1/TRBV3-2	15	-	TRBJ2-3	-	TGTGCCAGCAGCCAAGATCGAGGGGGTACCGATACGCAGTATTTT	CASSQDRGGTDTQYF
TRBV6-2/TRBV6-3	13	-	TRBJ2-1	-	TGTGCCAGCAGTTACCGGGGGAACAATGAGCAGTTCTTC	CASSYRGNNEQFF
TRBV24-1	13	-	TRBJ2-1	TRBD1	TGTGCCACCGCCGGGACAGACATCAATGAGCAGTTCTTC	CATAGTDINEQFF
TRBV10-1	15	-	TRBJ2-1	-	TGCGCCAGCAGCCATGGAGGGGGCTGGATCAATGAGCAGTTCTTC	CASSHGGGWINEQFF
TRBV19	16	-	TRBJ1-6	TRBD1	TGTGCCAGTAGTATGGCAATGGGACAGGGGTATTCACCCCTCCACTTT	CASSMAMGQGYSPLHF
TRBV4-3	16	-	TRBJ1-1	-	TGCGCCAGCAGCCAAGATCCGACAGTCAAGGTCACTGAAGCTTTCTTT	CASSQDPTVKVTEAFF
TRBV30	16	-	TRBJ2-3	TRBD2	TGTGCCTGGAGTCCCGGGACTAGCGGGTTTACAGATACGCAGTATTTT	CAWSPGTSGFTDTQYF
TRBV12-3/TRBV12-4	12	once	TRBJ1-1	-	TGTGCCAGCAGTTTAGCAGGAGGTCGAGCTTTCTTT	CASSLAGGRAFF
TRBV18	13	-	TRBJ2-1	-	TGTGCCAGCTCACCTTTCGACAGAACCCTTGAGTTCTTC	CASSPFDRTLEFF
TRBV30	16	-	TRBJ2-4	TRBD1	TGTGCCTGGAGTTTGCCCGGACAGGGACGCAAAAACATTCAGTACTTC	CAWSLPGQGRKNIQYF
TRBV5-1	14	-	TRBJ1-4	-	TGCGCCAGCAGCTTGATGGGGGGAGGTGAAAAACTGTTTTTT	CASSLMGGGEKLFF
TRBV7-9	15	-	TRBJ1-2	-	TGTGCCAGCAGCTTAGCTTTAGGCGGACAAAATGGCTACACCTTC	CASSLALGGQNGYTF
TRBV29-1	14	-	TRBJ1-4	TRBD1	TGCAGCGTTCTTCGGGACAGGGGTGATGAAAAACTGTTTTTT	CSVLRDRGDEKLFF
TRBV11-3	18	-	TRBJ2-3	TRBD2	TGTGCCAGCAGCTCCCTAGCGGGAGGGGGCTACACAGTAGATACGCAGTATTTT	CASSSLAGGGYTVDTQYF
TRBV5-4	13	-	TRBJ1-1	-	TGTGCCAGCAGCTTGGGCGGGGGCACTGAAGCTTTCTTT	CASSLGGGTEAFF
TRBV9	22	-	TRBJ2-1	TRBD2	TGTGCCAGCAGCGTAGACCCCTGGACTAGCGGGAGGGCCAAGTATAGGCAAGTTGAGCAGTTCTTC	CASSVDPWTSGRAKYRQVEQFF
TRBV24-1	19	-	TRBJ2-2	TRBD1	TGTGCCACCAGTGATTCCCCCGGCCAAAAAAGGGGGCAAGGCGGGGAGCTGTTTTTT	CATSDSPGQKRGQGGELFF
TRBV15	16	-	TRBJ1-2	-	TGTGCCACCAGCAGAGATCGCGGCAGCAATCTCTATGGCTACACCTTC	CATSRDRGSNLYGYTF
TRBV6-5	14	once	TRBJ1-5	-	TGTGCCAGCAGCCGGGGGTATAGCAATCAGCCCCAGCATTTT	CASSRGYSNQPQHF
TRBV2	12	-	TRBJ1-5	-	TGTGCCAGCAGCGCTGCGACAGAAACCCAGCATTTT	CASSAATETQHF
TRBV6-2/TRBV6-3	18	-	TRBJ2-7	TRBD2	TGTGCCAGCAGTTACTCGAGGGGACTAGCGGGAGGAAGGTACGAGCAGTACTTC	CASSYSRGLAGGRYEQYF
TRBV29-1	14	-	TRBJ2-7	TRBD1	TGCAGCGTTGAACGGACAGGTCTTAGATCCGAGCAGTACTTC	CSVERTGLRSEQYF
TRBV6-2/TRBV6-3	20	-	TRBJ1-1	TRBD1	TGTGCCAGCAGTTACCAAGCAATTCCGGGACAGGGGAGTTTGAACACTGAAGCTTTCTTT	CASSYQAIPGQGSLNTEAFF
TRBV7-2	15	few	TRBJ2-5	TRBD1	TGTGCCAGCAGCTTAGGGGCCAGGGGGCAAGAGACCCAGTACTTC	CASSLGARGQETQYF
TRBV11-3	13	-	TRBJ2-2	-	TGTGCCAGCAGCTTAGGGACTTGGGGGGAGCTGTTTTTT	CASSLGTWGELFF
TRBV15	14	-	TRBJ2-3	-	TGTGCCACCACCCAGCGGATAGGGTGGGGTACGCAGTATTTT	CATTQRIGWGTQYF
TRBV28	16	-	TRBJ2-7	TRBD2	TGTGCCAGCAGTTTAAGGAGCGGGAGGGGGTTCTTCGAGCAGTACTTC	CASSLRSGRGFFEQYF
TRBV30	15	few	TRBJ2-2	TRBD1	TGTGCCTGGAGTACCGGGACAGGGGCCACCGGGGAGCTGTTTTTT	CAWSTGTGATGELFF
TRBV7-9	13	-	TRBJ1-2	TRBD1	TGTGCCAGCAGCTTAGGGACAGGGCGAGGCTACACCTTC	CASSLGTGRGYTF
TRBV28	15	-	TRBJ1-4	-	TGTGCCAGCAGTTTAATCAGGGTTGCTAATGAAAAACTGTTTTTT	CASSLIRVANEKLFF
TRBV2	15	-	TRBJ1-5	-	TGTGCCAGCAGTGAAAGGCAGGGTTATAATCAGCCCCAGCATTTT	CASSERQGYNQPQHF
TRBV2	12	-	TRBJ1-2	-	TGTGCCAGCACCCAGGGAGGGCGAGGCTACACCTTC	CASTQGGRGYTF
TRBV4-1	12	-	TRBJ2-1	-	TGCGCCAGCAAGGGAGACCCTAATGAGCAGTTCTTC	CASKGDPNEQFF
TRBV7-2	15	-	TRBJ2-3	-	TGTGCCAGCAGCTTAGCGCGCGGGAGCACAGATACGCAGTATTTT	CASSLARGSTDTQYF
TRBV28	16	-	TRBJ1-5	-	TGTGCCAGCAGTTTACGGGGTCATGGCGACAATCAGCCCCAGCATTTT	CASSLRGHGDNQPQHF
TRBV7-8	16	-	TRBJ2-2	-	TGTGCCAGCAGTGAGGACTTCCACGGGAACACCGGGGAGCTGTTTTTT	CASSEDFHGNTGELFF